This T cell receptor beta chain was identified during a study of T cell repertoires in cytomegalovirus infection (dated by TCRdb to about 2019). Looking at the study overall: The peptide stimulations were aimed at well-studied HLA-B-restricted epitopes as well as recently identified HLA-C-restricted CMV epitopes, whose presentation resists viral immunomodulation. The HLA type of each donor mattered for the analysis, because public TCR beta signatures pointed to carriage of CMV infection along with the matching HLA type. The study at large found these results: In both this cohort and an independent cohort of 352 donors, the cumulative frequency of public TCR beta family members distinguished carriers of CMV infection plus the relevant HLA type. The ex vivo response was dominated by HLA-C-restricted CMV-specific TCR beta clonotypes, which also provided the single most frequent clonotype in two of eight donors.

What this sample's treatment or condition label stands for: in vitro stimulation with specific CMV peptide epitopes to enrich CMV-specific T cells. Reads for this sample came from an Illumina HiSeq 1500. Using fastp trimming at Q25 and MiXCR clonotype assembly, TCRdb reanalyzed the public sequencing data and kept in-frame beta chains. Entries are consolidated by CDR3 protein sequence, retaining the most common genes and DNA. The sample table holds about 900,000 distinct CDR3 sequences, of which approximately 33% were seen once. The ten largest clones represent about an eighth of the sample. The V end gives up 5 bases and the J end 7 bases, leaving 13 bases in the junction not matched to a gene. Reading from cysteine to phenylalanine, the CDR3 counts 16 amino acids. Only CDR3 DNA is held: 48 bases, read in frame from base 1. A word on this clonotype: Its target antigen remains unknown. Base qualities were left out, and no much larger clone turns up one base away.

The clonotype was recovered from a human donor in good health (CMV status not recorded). Some clones in this sample may be carry-over from other donors' samples. The sequencing here drew on cultured CD8+ T cells from PBMCs, taken from culture after CMV antigen stimulation. Rearrangement joined TRBV12-3 or TRBV12-4 to TRBJ2-7, with 11 central nucleotides matching TRBD2. CDR3 reads: CASSGGLAGELREQYF. The nucleotides read TGTGCCAGCAGTGGTGGACTAGCGGGTGAATTACGAGAGCAGTACTTC.